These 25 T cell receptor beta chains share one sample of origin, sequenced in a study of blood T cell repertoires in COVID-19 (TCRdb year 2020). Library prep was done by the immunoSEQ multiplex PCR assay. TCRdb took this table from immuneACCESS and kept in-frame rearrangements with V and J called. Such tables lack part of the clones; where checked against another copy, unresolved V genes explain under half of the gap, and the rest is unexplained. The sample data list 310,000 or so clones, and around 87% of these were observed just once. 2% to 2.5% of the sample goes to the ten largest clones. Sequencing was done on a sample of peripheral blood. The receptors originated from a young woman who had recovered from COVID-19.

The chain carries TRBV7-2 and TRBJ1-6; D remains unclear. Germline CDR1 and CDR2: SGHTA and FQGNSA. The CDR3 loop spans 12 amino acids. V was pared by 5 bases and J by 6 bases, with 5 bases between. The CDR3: CASSPSNSPLHF. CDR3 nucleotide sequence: TGTGCCAGCAGCCCGTCTAATTCACCCCTCCACTTT.

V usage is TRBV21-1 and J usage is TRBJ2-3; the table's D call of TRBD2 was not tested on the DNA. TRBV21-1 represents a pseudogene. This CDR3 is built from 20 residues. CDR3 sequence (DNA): TGTGCCAGCAGCACGAGACTAGCGGGGACCGCCGAGGAACGAATTCATACGCAGTATTTT. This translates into CASSTRLAGTAEERIHTQYF.

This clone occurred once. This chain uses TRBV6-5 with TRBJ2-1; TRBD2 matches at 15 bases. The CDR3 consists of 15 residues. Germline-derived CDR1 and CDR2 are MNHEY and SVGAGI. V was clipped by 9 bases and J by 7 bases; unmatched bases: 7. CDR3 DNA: TGTGCCAGTAAAACCGGGACTAGCGGGGGGAATGAGCAGTTCTTC. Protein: CASKTGTSGGNEQFF.

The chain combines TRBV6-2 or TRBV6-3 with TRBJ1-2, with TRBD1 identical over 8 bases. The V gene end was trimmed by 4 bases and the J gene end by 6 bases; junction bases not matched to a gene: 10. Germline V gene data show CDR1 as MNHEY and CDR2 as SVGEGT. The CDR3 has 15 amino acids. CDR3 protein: CASSSNVAGGDGYTF. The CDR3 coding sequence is TGTGCCAGCAGTTCCAACGTTGCAGGGGGCGATGGCTACACCTTC.

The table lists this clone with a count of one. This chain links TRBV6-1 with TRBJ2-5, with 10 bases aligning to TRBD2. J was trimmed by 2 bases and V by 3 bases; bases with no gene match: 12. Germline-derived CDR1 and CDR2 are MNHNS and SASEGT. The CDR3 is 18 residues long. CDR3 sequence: CASSEGSVASGGQETQYF. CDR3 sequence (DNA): TGTGCCAGCAGTGAGGGATCGGTGGCTAGCGGGGGTCAAGAGACCCAGTACTTC.

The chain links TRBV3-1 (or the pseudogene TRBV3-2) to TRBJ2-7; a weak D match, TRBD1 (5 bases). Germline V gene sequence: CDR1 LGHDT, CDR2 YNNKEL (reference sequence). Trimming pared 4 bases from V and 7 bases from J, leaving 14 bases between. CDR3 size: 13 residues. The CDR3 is CASSRTQGGEQYF. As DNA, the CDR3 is TGTGCCAGCAGCCGAACCCAGGGTGGGGAGCAGTACTTC.

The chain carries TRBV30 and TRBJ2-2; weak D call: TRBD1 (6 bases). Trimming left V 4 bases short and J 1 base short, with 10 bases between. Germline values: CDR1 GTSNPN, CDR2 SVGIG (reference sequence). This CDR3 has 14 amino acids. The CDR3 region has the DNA TGTGCCTGGACCGGGACACAGAACACCGGGGAGCTGTTTTTT. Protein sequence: CAWTGTQNTGELFF.

Here the CDR3 DNA reads TGCAGCGTTGTTGGGCAGATGAACACTGAAGCTTTCTTT. It is translated as CSVVGQMNTEAFF. This chain links TRBV29-1 with TRBJ1-1; D not resolved. The CDR3 has 13 amino acids. Trimming pared 4 bases from V and 0 bases from J, leaving 9 bases between. Germline assignment: CDR1 SQVTM and CDR2 ANQGSEA.

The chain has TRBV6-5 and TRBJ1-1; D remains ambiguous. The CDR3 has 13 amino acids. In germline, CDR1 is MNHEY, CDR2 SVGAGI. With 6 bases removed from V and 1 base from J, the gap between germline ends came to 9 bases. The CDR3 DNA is TGTGCCAGCAGCCCCACATGGAACACTGAAGCTTTCTTT. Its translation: CASSPTWNTEAFF.

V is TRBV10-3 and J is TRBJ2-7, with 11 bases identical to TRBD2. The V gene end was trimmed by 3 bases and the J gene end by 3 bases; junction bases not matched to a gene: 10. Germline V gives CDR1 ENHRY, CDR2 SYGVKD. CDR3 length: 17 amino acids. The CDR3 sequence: CAISDLKLAGVFYEQYF. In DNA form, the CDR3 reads TGTGCCATCAGTGACCTTAAACTAGCGGGAGTTTTCTACGAGCAGTACTTC.

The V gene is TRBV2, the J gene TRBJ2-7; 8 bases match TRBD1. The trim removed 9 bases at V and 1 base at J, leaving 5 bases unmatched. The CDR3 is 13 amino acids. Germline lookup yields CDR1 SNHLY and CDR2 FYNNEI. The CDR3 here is CASNWDRSYEQYF. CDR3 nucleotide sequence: TGTGCCAGTAATTGGGACAGGTCCTACGAGCAGTACTTC.

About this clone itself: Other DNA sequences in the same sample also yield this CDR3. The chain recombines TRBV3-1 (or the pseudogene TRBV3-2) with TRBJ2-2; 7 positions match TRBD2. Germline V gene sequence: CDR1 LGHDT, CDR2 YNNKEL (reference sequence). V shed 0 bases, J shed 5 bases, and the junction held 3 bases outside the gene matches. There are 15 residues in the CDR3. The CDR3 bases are TGTGCCAGCAGCCAAGATCCGGGGGGTACCGGGGAGCTGTTTTTT. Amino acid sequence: CASSQDPGGTGELFF.

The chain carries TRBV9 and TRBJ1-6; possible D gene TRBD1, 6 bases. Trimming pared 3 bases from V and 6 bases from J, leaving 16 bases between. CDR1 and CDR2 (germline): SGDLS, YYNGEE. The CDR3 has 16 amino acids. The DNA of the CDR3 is TGTGCCAGCAGCGAATCAGGGGATCCCGTTAATTCACCCCTCCACTTT. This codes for CASSESGDPVNSPLHF.

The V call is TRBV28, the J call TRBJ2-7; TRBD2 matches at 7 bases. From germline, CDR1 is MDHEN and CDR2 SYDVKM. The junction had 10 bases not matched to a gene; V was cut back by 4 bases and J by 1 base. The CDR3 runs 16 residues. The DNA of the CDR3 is TGTGCCAGCAGTTCTACGGGGGAGGGTTCATCCTACGAGCAGTACTTC. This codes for CASSSTGEGSSYEQYF. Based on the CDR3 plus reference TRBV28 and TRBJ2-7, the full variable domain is DVKVTQSSRYLVKRTGEKVFLECVQDMDHENMFWYRQDPGLGLRLIYFSYDVKMKEKGDIPEGYSVSREKKERFSLILESASTNQTSMYLCASSSTGEGSSYEQYFGPGTRLTVT.

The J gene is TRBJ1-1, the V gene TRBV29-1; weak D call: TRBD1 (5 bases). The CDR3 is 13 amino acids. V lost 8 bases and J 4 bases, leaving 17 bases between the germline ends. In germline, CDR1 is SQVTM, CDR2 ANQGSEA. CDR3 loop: CSSLVRGGTEAFF. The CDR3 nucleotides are TGCAGCTCCCTGGTTCGGGGGGGCACTGAAGCTTTCTTT.

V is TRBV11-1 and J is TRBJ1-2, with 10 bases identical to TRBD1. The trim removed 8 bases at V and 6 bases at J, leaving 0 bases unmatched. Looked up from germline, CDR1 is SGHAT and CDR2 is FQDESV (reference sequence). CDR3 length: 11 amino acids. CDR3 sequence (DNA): TGTGCCAGCGGGACAGGGGATGGCTACACCTTC. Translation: CASGTGDGYTF.

DNA for the CDR3: TGTGCCAGCAGTTGGGACAGACTTCAAGAGACCCAGTACTTC. Protein: CASSWDRLQETQYF. J is TRBJ2-5 and V is TRBV27; 7 positions agree with TRBD1. The germline CDR1 and CDR2 sequences are MNHEY and SMNVEV (reference sequence). This CDR3 is built from 14 residues. V trimming: 4 bases; J trimming: 2 bases; junction bases outside the gene matches: 4.

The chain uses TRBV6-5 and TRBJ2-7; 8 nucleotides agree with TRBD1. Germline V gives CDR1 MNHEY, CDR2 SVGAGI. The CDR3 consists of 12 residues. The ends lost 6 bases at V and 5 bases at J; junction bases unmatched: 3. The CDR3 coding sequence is TGTGCCAGCAGCCTGACAGGGGACGAGCAGTACTTC. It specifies CASSLTGDEQYF.

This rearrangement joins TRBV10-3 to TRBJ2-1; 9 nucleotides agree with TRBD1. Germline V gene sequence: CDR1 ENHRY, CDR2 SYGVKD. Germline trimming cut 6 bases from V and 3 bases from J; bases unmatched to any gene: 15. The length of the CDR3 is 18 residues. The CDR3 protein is CAIRVKPLGDRDYNEQFF. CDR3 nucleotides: TGTGCCATCAGAGTAAAGCCCCTGGGGGACAGGGACTACAATGAGCAGTTCTTC.

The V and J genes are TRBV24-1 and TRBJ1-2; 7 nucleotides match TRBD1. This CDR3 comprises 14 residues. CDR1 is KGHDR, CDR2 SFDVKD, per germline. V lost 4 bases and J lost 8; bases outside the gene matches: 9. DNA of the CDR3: TGTGCCACCAGTGACCCCCGTAGGGGGCAGGGCTACACCTTC. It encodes CATSDPRRGQGYTF.

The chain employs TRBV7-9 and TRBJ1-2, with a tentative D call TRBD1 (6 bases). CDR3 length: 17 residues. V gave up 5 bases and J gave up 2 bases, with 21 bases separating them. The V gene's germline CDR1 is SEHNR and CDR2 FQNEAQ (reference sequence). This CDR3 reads CASSGGQGPKANYGYTF. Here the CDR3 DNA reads TGTGCCAGCAGCGGGGGTCAGGGGCCCAAAGCCAACTATGGCTACACCTTC.

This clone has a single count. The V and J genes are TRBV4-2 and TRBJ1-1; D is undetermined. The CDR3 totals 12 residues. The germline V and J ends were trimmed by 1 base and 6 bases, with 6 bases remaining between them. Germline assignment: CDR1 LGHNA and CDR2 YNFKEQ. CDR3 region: CASSQASAEAFF. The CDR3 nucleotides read TGTGCCAGCAGCCAAGCTTCGGCTGAAGCTTTCTTT.

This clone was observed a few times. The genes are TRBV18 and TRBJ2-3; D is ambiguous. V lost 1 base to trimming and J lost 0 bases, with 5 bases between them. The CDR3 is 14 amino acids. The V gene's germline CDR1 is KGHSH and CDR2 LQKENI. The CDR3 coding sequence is TGTGCCAGCTCACCACGAGTTAGCACAGATACGCAGTATTTT. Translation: CASSPRVSTDTQYF.

CDR3 amino acids: CASSGRTDSGANVLTF. The CDR3 nucleotides are TGCGCCAGCAGTGGACGGACAGACTCTGGGGCCAACGTCCTGACTTTC. The V call is TRBV10-1, the J call TRBJ2-6, with D maybe TRBD1 (6 bases). The CDR3 length is 16 residues. V was pared by 4 bases and J by 0 bases, with 10 bases between. Germline V gene lookup returns CDR1 WNHNN and CDR2 SYGVQD (reference sequence).

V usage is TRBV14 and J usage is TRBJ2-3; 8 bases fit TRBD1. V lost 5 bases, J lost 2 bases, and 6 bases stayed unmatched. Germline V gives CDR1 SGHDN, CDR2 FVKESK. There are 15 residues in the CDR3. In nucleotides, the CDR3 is TGTGCCAGCAGCAATCGACAGGGGCTCACAGATACGCAGTATTTT. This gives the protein CASSNRQGLTDTQYF.